A selection of T cell receptor beta chains follows, all from one sample in a study of T cells in Graves' hyperthyroidism and ophthalmopathy. TCRdb re-derived calls from the multiplex PCR reads in MiXCR, one entry per CDR3 protein. This sample yields approximately 600,000 distinct CDR3 sequences, of which under 20% are seen a single time; around 3.9% belongs to the top ten. Input material: blood. These receptors came from a woman in her 30s with Graves' hyperthyroidism. CDR3s include the opening cysteine and the closing phenylalanine or tryptophan. The D gene is left open where the match is weak. The size of a clone is reported for some rows only, either as once, few or many, or as a class for expanded clones.

CDR3,DNA,J,D,size,V
CASSPGASLTYEQYF,TGTGCCAGCAGTCCAGGGGCCTCGTTGACCTACGAGCAGTACTTC,TRBJ2-7,.,many,TRBV28
CSARDVGGGKSGYTF,TGCAGTGCTAGAGATGTGGGGGGGGGGAAGAGCGGCTACACCTTC,TRBJ1-2,.,few,TRBV20-1
CASSTGGRVYEQYF,TGTGCCAGCAGTACAGGGGGTAGGGTCTACGAGCAGTACTTC,TRBJ2-7,TRBD1,.,TRBV6-1
CASSPTEHNEQFF,TGTGCCAGCAGTCCAACAGAGCACAATGAGCAGTTCTTC,TRBJ2-1,.,many,TRBV6-2/TRBV6-3
CASRGQGEAFF,TGTGCCAGCAGGGGACAGGGGGAAGCTTTCTTT,TRBJ1-1,TRBD1,many,TRBV7-9
CASSQGQGNQPQHF,TGTGCCAGCAGCCAGGGACAGGGCAATCAGCCCCAGCATTTT,TRBJ1-5,TRBD1,many,TRBV16
CSVGQDTSGNTIYF,TGCAGCGTTGGACAGGACACCTCTGGAAACACCATATATTTT,TRBJ1-3,.,few,TRBV29-1
CASSLPISVSGRAYNEQFF,TGTGCCAGCAGCTTACCGATTTCTGTTAGCGGGAGGGCGTACAATGAGCAGTTCTTC,TRBJ2-1,TRBD2,many,TRBV7-2
CASSSQNGTGADQRQETQYF,TGTGCCAGCAGCTCACAAAATGGGACAGGGGCTGATCAGCGTCAAGAGACCCAGTACTTC,TRBJ2-5,TRBD1,.,TRBV9
CASSSSRGGGNEQFF,TGTGCCAGCAGCTCTTCCCGGGGGGGTGGCAATGAGCAGTTCTTC,TRBJ2-1,TRBD2,.,TRBV11-1
CAISEIQGYEQYF,TGTGCCATCAGTGAGATACAGGGGTACGAGCAGTACTTC,TRBJ2-7,TRBD1,few,TRBV10-3
CASSAGTSGGLYNEQFF,TGTGCCAGCAGTGCGGGGACTAGCGGGGGCCTTTACAATGAGCAGTTCTTC,TRBJ2-1,TRBD2,many,TRBV12-3/TRBV12-4
CASSESPPEAFF,TGCGCCAGCAGTGAGTCCCCCCCTGAAGCTTTCTTT,TRBJ1-1,.,.,TRBV10-2
CSARGDRSNQPQHF,TGCAGTGCTAGAGGAGACAGGTCCAATCAGCCCCAGCATTTT,TRBJ1-5,.,few,TRBV20-1
CARTERDSYNEQFF,TGTGCCAGGACAGAGCGGGACTCCTACAATGAGCAGTTCTTC,TRBJ2-1,TRBD2,few,TRBV19
CASSLGAGTTSGEQFF,TGTGCCAGCAGCTTAGGAGCCGGGACTACAAGCGGAGAGCAGTTCTTC,TRBJ2-1,TRBD2,.,TRBV11-2
CASSLDSPRERNTIYF,TGCGCCAGCAGCTTGGATTCCCCCAGGGAACGAAACACCATATATTTT,TRBJ1-3,.,.,TRBV5-1
CASSSGTGLYEQYF,TGTGCCAGTAGTTCCGGGACAGGTCTCTACGAGCAGTACTTC,TRBJ2-7,TRBD1,few,TRBV19
CSATPTGGSFEETQYF,TGCAGTGCTACCCCGACAGGGGGCTCGTTTGAAGAGACCCAGTACTTC,TRBJ2-5,TRBD1,many,TRBV20-1
CAIATDTQYF,TGTGCCATCGCCACAGATACGCAGTATTTT,TRBJ2-3,.,many,TRBV10-3
CASSIRGEAYNEQFF,TGTGCCAGTAGTATACGGGGTGAGGCTTACAATGAGCAGTTCTTC,TRBJ2-1,.,few,TRBV19
CASSSTGVYGYTF,TGTGCCAGCAGCTCGACAGGGGTGTATGGCTACACCTTC,TRBJ1-2,TRBD1,.,TRBV5-8
CASSGGRSNQLQHF,TGTGCCAGCAGCGGTGGGCGTAGCAATCAGCTCCAGCATTTT,TRBJ1-5,.,.,TRBV6-2/TRBV6-3
CASSQDTGNSREKLFF,TGCGCCAGCAGCCAAGATACGGGGAATTCGAGAGAAAAACTGTTTTTT,TRBJ1-4,.,.,TRBV4-3
CASSPDGYGYTF,TGTGCCAGCAGCCCGGACGGCTATGGCTACACCTTC,TRBJ1-2,.,many,TRBV27
CASSLEGPNEQFF,TGTGCCAGCAGCTTGGAAGGGCCCAATGAGCAGTTCTTC,TRBJ2-1,.,many,TRBV5-5
CASSLEEGGETQYF,TGTGCCAGCAGCTTGGAGGAGGGGGGTGAGACCCAGTACTTC,TRBJ2-5,.,.,TRBV13
CAWSVMGAYEQYF,TGTGCCTGGAGTGTAATGGGGGCCTACGAGCAGTACTTC,TRBJ2-7,.,many,TRBV30
CASSLGTGGMDSPLHF,TGCGCCAGCAGCTTGGGGACAGGGGGAATGGATTCACCCCTCCACTTT,TRBJ1-6,TRBD1,.,TRBV5-1
CASSPTPTGATSNQPQHF,TGCGCCAGCAGCCCCACCCCGACAGGGGCGACCTCGAATCAGCCCCAGCATTTT,TRBJ1-5,TRBD1,few,TRBV4-1
CSVAGVEGETQYF,TGCAGCGTTGCAGGGGTAGAGGGGGAGACCCAGTACTTC,TRBJ2-5,.,many,TRBV29-1
CASSVIQGPNTEAFF,TGTGCCAGCAGCGTAATACAGGGGCCTAACACTGAAGCTTTCTTT,TRBJ1-1,TRBD1,.,TRBV9
CSARTRASYEQYF,TGCAGTGCCCGAACGAGGGCCTCCTACGAGCAGTACTTC,TRBJ2-7,.,many,TRBV20-1
CASSVGDPSYNEQFF,TGCGCCAGCAGTGTGGGGGATCCCTCCTACAATGAGCAGTTCTTC,TRBJ2-1,.,few,TRBV10-2
CSAPKDRINNEQFF,TGCAGTGCCCCCAAAGACAGAATTAACAATGAGCAGTTCTTC,TRBJ2-1,.,many,TRBV20-1
CASSDGQGTDTQYF,TGTGCCAGCAGTGACGGGCAGGGCACAGATACGCAGTATTTT,TRBJ2-3,.,few,TRBV6-4
CASSHPQAMNTEAFF,TGTGCCAGCAGTCACCCACAGGCCATGAACACTGAAGCTTTCTTT,TRBJ1-1,.,many,TRBV28
CASSRGFRSNQPQHF,TGTGCCAGTAGCAGGGGGTTTCGTTCCAATCAGCCCCAGCATTTT,TRBJ1-5,TRBD1,many,TRBV19
CACQRDTIEPQHF,TGTGCCTGCCAAAGGGACACGATAGAGCCCCAGCATTTT,TRBJ1-5,.,many,TRBV30
CASSLDQRSTDTQYF,TGCGCCAGCAGCTTGGACCAGCGGTCCACAGATACGCAGTATTTT,TRBJ2-3,.,.,TRBV5-1
CASSRYQGQRETQYF,TGTGCCAGCAGTCGCTATCAGGGTCAGCGGGAGACCCAGTACTTC,TRBJ2-5,.,many,TRBV2
CASSPLHYEQYF,TGTGCCAGCAGCCCTTTACATTACGAGCAGTACTTC,TRBJ2-7,.,many,TRBV28
CAGGWGFSGNTIYF,TGTGCCGGGGGGTGGGGGTTCTCTGGAAACACCATATATTTT,TRBJ1-3,.,many,TRBV30
CASSLLGLAGGTGGYEQYF,TGTGCCAGCAGCTTATTGGGACTAGCGGGAGGTACGGGGGGATACGAGCAGTACTTC,TRBJ2-7,TRBD2,many,TRBV7-8
CSARGDSGRLYEQYF,TGCAGTGCTAGGGGGGACAGTGGTCGGCTCTACGAGCAGTACTTC,TRBJ2-7,TRBD1,many,TRBV20-1
CASSVQGAQSYEQYF,TGTGCCAGCAGCGTACAGGGGGCTCAATCCTACGAGCAGTACTTC,TRBJ2-7,TRBD1,many,TRBV7-2
CSVEGPGLAGATGELFF,TGCAGCGTTGAAGGGCCCGGACTAGCGGGAGCCACCGGGGAGCTGTTTTTT,TRBJ2-2,TRBD2,few,TRBV29-1
CASLQWLSQPQHF,TGTGCCAGTCTCCAGTGGCTCAGTCAGCCCCAGCATTTT,TRBJ1-5,.,many,TRBV2